Following are 2 T cell receptor beta chains from one sample sequenced in a study of blood T cell repertoires in COVID-19. Here immunoSEQ multiplex PCR was the method, and the copy in TCRdb shows in-frame clones only, minus some. Of under 150,000 clones in the sample, 80% to 85% were seen once. The sample comprised peripheral blood. Every receptor here comes from a human donor in a cohort sampled during active COVID-19.

This chain uses TRBV15 with TRBJ1-2; 10 bases align to TRBD1. The CDR3 has 15 residues. From germline, CDR1 is LNHNV and CDR2 YYDKDF (reference sequence). The V segment lost 0 bases and the J segment 8 bases; nucleotides outside the gene matches: 6. CDR3 DNA sequence: TGTGCCACCAGCAGAGATGGGACAGGGGTTGGCGGCTACACCTTC. This translates into CATSRDGTGVGGYTF.

V and J are TRBV3-1 (or the pseudogene TRBV3-2) and TRBJ2-6; D is unresolved. Per the germline V gene, CDR1 is LGHDT and CDR2 is YNNKEL (reference sequence). Trimming left V 5 bases short and J 0 bases short, with 8 bases between. CDR3 size: 15 residues. DNA for the CDR3: TGTGCCAGCAGCAGCATCCGCTCTGGGGCCAACGTCCTGACTTTC. Residues: CASSSIRSGANVLTF.